The 30 T cell receptor beta chains in this list originate from one sample, sequenced in a study of blood T cell repertoires in COVID-19 (TCRdb year 2020). Library preparation was by the immunoSEQ multiplex PCR assay. The clones in this table, taken by TCRdb from immuneACCESS, are in-frame only. Not every clone is retained; where verified, under half of the shortfall comes from an unresolved V gene, and the cause of the rest is unknown. Counted in this sample were 35,000 to 50,000 clones; roughly 83% of them appeared once. 20% to 30% of the sample is taken by the ten largest. What was sequenced was peripheral blood. All receptors come from a human donor with acute or convalescent COVID-19. The donor label of this sample is uncertain.

This clone was seen only once. CDR3 protein: CASSLPRGTNYGYTF. The CDR3 DNA is TGTGCCAGCAGTCTCCCAAGGGGAACCAACTATGGCTACACCTTC. This rearrangement joins TRBV28 to TRBJ1-2, with TRBD1 as a possible D gene (5 bases). The CDR3 is 15 residues long. V was pared by 5 bases and J by 2 bases, with 15 bases between. Germline CDR1 reads MDHEN; CDR2 reads SYDVKM.

The chain uses TRBV5-4 and TRBJ2-1, with a weak D call TRBD1 (5 bases). Trimming stripped 10 bases from V and 0 bases from J, with 26 bases between. This CDR3 has 18 amino acids. Germline V gives CDR1 SGHNT, CDR2 YYREEE (reference sequence). CDR3 region: CAATFLWNRQSSYNEQFF. Here the CDR3 DNA reads TGTGCCGCCACCTTTTTATGGAACAGACAGAGCTCCTACAATGAGCAGTTCTTC. Complete variable domain (other parts from reference TRBV5-4 and TRBJ2-1): ETGVTQSPTHLIKTRGQQVTLRCSSQSGHNTVSWYQQALGQGPQFIFQYYREEENGRGNFPPRFSGLQFPNYSSELNVNALELDDSALYLCAATFLWNRQSSYNEQFFGPGTRLTVL.

V and J are TRBV29-1 and TRBJ1-3, with D uncertain. Looked up from germline, CDR1 is SQVTM and CDR2 is ANQGSEA. V dropped 6 bases and J dropped 4 bases, with 13 bases sitting between them. The CDR3 runs 13 residues. CDR3 sequence: CSVWSDFGNTIYF. The CDR3 nucleotides are TGCAGCGTGTGGAGCGATTTCGGAAACACCATATATTTT.

The chain employs TRBV19 and TRBJ2-5, with TRBD2 identical over 10 bases. CDR3 length: 16 amino acids. CDR1 and CDR2 from the germline V gene are LNHDA and SQIVND (reference sequence). The ends lost 3 bases at V and 2 bases at J; junction bases unmatched: 6. The CDR3, as DNA: TGTGCCAGTAGTATGAGGGGACTAGCGATACAAGAGACCCAGTACTTC. Protein: CASSMRGLAIQETQYF. Combining the CDR3 with reference TRBV19 and TRBJ2-5 gives the whole variable domain DGGITQSPKYLFRKEGQNVTLSCEQNLNHDAMYWYRQDPGQGLRLIYYSQIVNDFQKGDIAEGYSVSREKKESFPLTVTSAQKNPTAFYLCASSMRGLAIQETQYFGPGTRLLVL.

The chain uses TRBV9 and TRBJ1-2, with 9 bases aligning to TRBD1. CDR1 is SGDLS and CDR2 is YYNGEE in the germline V gene. The CDR3 is made up of 16 amino acids. With 0 bases clipped from V and 8 bases from J, the junction kept 11 bases outside the gene matches. The CDR3 loop is CASSVDDRGFSRGYTF. In nucleotides, the CDR3 is TGTGCCAGCAGCGTAGATGACAGGGGGTTCTCGCGGGGCTACACCTTC.

V usage is TRBV7-9 and J usage is TRBJ1-1; 8 positions match TRBD1. This CDR3 is built from 17 residues. Germline CDR1 reads SEHNR; CDR2 reads FQNEAQ (reference sequence). V was clipped by 5 bases and J by 7 bases; unmatched bases: 18. CDR3 amino acids: CASSDPGQVTRGGEAFF. The CDR3 nucleotides are TGTGCCAGCAGCGACCCGGGACAGGTCACCCGAGGAGGTGAAGCTTTCTTT. The full variable domain, in which reference TRBV7-9 and TRBJ1-1 provide the parts outside the CDR3, is DTGVSQNPRHKITKRGQNVTFRCDPISEHNRLYWYRQTLGQGPEFLTYFQNEAQLEKSRLLSDRFSAERPKGSFSTLEIQRTEQGDSAMYLCASSDPGQVTRGGEAFFGQGTRLTVV.

This chain connects TRBV6-1 to TRBJ1-1; 7 bases fit TRBD1. The CDR3 has 15 amino acids. Germline V gene sequence: CDR1 MNHNS, CDR2 SASEGT. V dropped 5 bases and J dropped 5; count of bases not matched to a gene: 11. The CDR3 coding sequence is TGTGCCAGCAGTCTGATTAAGGGGGCGACGACTGAAGCTTTCTTT. This gives the protein CASSLIKGATTEAFF.

This sequence joins TRBV3-1 (or the pseudogene TRBV3-2) and TRBJ1-1; no reliable D call. The CDR3 consists of 15 residues. Trimming left V 4 bases short and J 1 base short, with 13 bases between. CDR1 is LGHDT and CDR2 is YNNKEL in the germline V gene (reference sequence). CDR3 residues: CASSRRPDTNTEAFF. CDR3 sequence (DNA): TGTGCCAGCAGCCGCCGCCCAGATACGAACACTGAAGCTTTCTTT.

The chain has TRBV7-9 and TRBJ2-5; D is perhaps TRBD2 (6 bases). Trimming left V 5 bases short and J 1 base short, with 11 bases between. The CDR3 has 14 amino acids. Germline V gene sequence: CDR1 SEHNR, CDR2 FQNEAQ (reference sequence). The CDR3 DNA reads TGTGCCAGCAGCCCCCGGGGGAGCCAAGAGACCCAGTACTTC. Amino acids: CASSPRGSQETQYF.

This clone is hyperexpanded (1% or more) by share. The rearrangement links TRBV5-6 to TRBJ2-1, with a possible D match to TRBD2 (6 bases). The CDR3 loop spans 15 amino acids. V shed 3 bases and J shed 4 bases, with 14 bases lying between them. The germline CDR1 and CDR2 sequences are SGHDT and YYEEEE. The CDR3 is CASSWDRELYNEQFF. Here the CDR3 DNA reads TGTGCCAGCAGCTGGGACCGGGAGCTTTACAATGAGCAGTTCTTC.

The chain uses TRBV28 and TRBJ1-5; no reliable D call. The length of the CDR3 is 14 residues. Trimming removed 6 bases at V and 8 bases at J, with 17 bases between. Germline CDR1 MDHEN, CDR2 SYDVKM. The CDR3 region has the DNA TGTGCCAGCAGAGACGGTCGGAGTAATAAGCCCCAGCATTTT. Translation: CASRDGRSNKPQHF.

This clone was seen a few times. V is TRBV6-2 or TRBV6-3 and J is TRBJ2-2; a possible D gene is TRBD2 (5 bases). Germline V CDR1 and CDR2: MNHEY, SVGEGT. CDR3 length: 14 residues. The V end was cut by 0 bases, the J end by 5 bases, with 7 bases between. The CDR3 sequence is CASSYSPGTGELFF. CDR3 sequence (DNA): TGTGCCAGCAGTTACTCGCCGGGAACCGGGGAGCTGTTTTTT.

This chain joins TRBV6-5 and TRBJ2-7; tentative D call: TRBD1 (6 bases). Between the trimmed V and J ends, which lost 5 bases and 3 bases, there was a span of 8 bases. The germline gives CDR1 MNHEY, CDR2 SVGAGI. This CDR3 has 12 amino acids. The CDR3, as DNA: TGTGCCAGCAGTATACAGGGCTACGAGCAGTACTTC. Amino acids: CASSIQGYEQYF.

CDR3 DNA: TGTGCCAGCAGCCCCCGACAGGGTGGGATGGACACTGAAGCTTTCTTT. Protein sequence: CASSPRQGGMDTEAFF. The chain couples TRBV9 to TRBJ1-1; TRBD1 matches 7 bases. Germline V gives CDR1 SGDLS, CDR2 YYNGEE. Germline trimming cut 4 bases from V and 3 bases from J; bases unmatched to any gene: 12. CDR3 size: 16 residues.

To note about this clone: The sample has other DNA sequences that encode this CDR3 too. The chain links TRBV9 to TRBJ2-5; 8 bases fit TRBD1. V lost 0 bases and J lost 5; bases outside the gene matches: 6. The germline gives CDR1 SGDLS, CDR2 YYNGEE. The CDR3 is 15 amino acids. The CDR3: CASSVDQGAKETQYF. The CDR3 DNA is TGTGCCAGCAGCGTAGATCAGGGGGCGAAGGAGACCCAGTACTTC.

The V gene is TRBV9, the J gene TRBJ1-4; D possibly corresponds to TRBD1 (5 bases). The CDR3 is made up of 16 amino acids. Germline lookup yields CDR1 SGDLS and CDR2 YYNGEE. V dropped 0 bases and J dropped 3 bases, with 12 bases sitting between them. CDR3 coding DNA: TGTGCCAGCAGCGTAGGTAGGGGAGGATCTAATGAAAAACTGTTTTTT. This sequence encodes CASSVGRGGSNEKLFF. Drawing the rest from reference TRBV9 and TRBJ1-4, the complete variable domain is DSGVTQTPKHLITATGQRVTLRCSPRSGDLSVYWYQQSLDQGLQFLIQYYNGEERAKGNILERFSAQQFPDLHSELNLSSLELGDSALYFCASSVGRGGSNEKLFFGSGTQLSVL.

The V and J genes are TRBV9 and TRBJ1-5; a possible D gene is TRBD1 (5 bases). Trimming pared 5 bases from V and 0 bases from J, leaving 9 bases between. The CDR3 totals 14 residues. CDR1 and CDR2 from the germline V gene are SGDLS and YYNGEE. CDR3 sequence reads: CASSQGASNQPQHF. The CDR3 bases are TGTGCCAGCAGTCAAGGGGCTAGCAATCAGCCCCAGCATTTT.

The rearrangement links TRBV7-3 to TRBJ2-3; the match to TRBD2 covers 9 bases. The junction had 8 bases not matched to a gene; V was cut back by 2 bases and J by 2 bases. Per the germline V gene, CDR1 is SGHTA and CDR2 is FQGTGA. The CDR3 spans 17 residues. The CDR3, as DNA: TGTGCCAGCAGCTTAGCCCCTAGCGGGGACTTCACAGATACGCAGTATTTT. It yields the protein CASSLAPSGDFTDTQYF. The full variable domain, in which reference TRBV7-3 and TRBJ2-3 provide the parts outside the CDR3, is GAGVSQTPSNKVTEKGKYVELRCDPISGHTALYWYRQSLGQGPEFLIYFQGTGAADDSGLPNDRFFAVRPEGSVSTLKIQRTERGDSAVYLCASSLAPSGDFTDTQYFGPGTRLTVL.

The chain is built from TRBV6-5 and TRBJ1-1; possible D gene TRBD1, 5 bases. The CDR3 runs to 16 residues. Trimming cost V 0 bases and J 3 bases, with 14 bases left between them. From germline, CDR1 is MNHEY and CDR2 SVGAGI. CDR3 DNA: TGTGCCAGCAGTTACTCGATAGCCAGGGTGGACACTGAAGCTTTCTTT. Protein sequence: CASSYSIARVDTEAFF.

The gene calls are TRBV7-2 and TRBJ1-1, with 8 bases identical to TRBD1. V shed 0 bases and J 5 bases; nucleotides not matched to a gene: 5. The CDR3 contains 15 residues. CDR1 SGHTA and CDR2 FQGNSA come from the germline V gene. CDR3 DNA sequence: TGTGCCAGCAGCTTAGCAGGTCAGGGGGCGACTGAAGCTTTCTTT. This translates into CASSLAGQGATEAFF.

This clone was recorded a few times. CDR3 sequence: CASSLRGTGPLNSPLHF. CDR3 in DNA: TGTGCCAGCAGCTTAAGGGGAACAGGGCCTTTAAATTCACCCCTCCACTTT. The chain is built from TRBV11-2 and TRBJ1-6; D is perhaps TRBD1 (6 bases). The V end was cut by 2 bases, the J end by 7 bases, with 18 bases between. Germline V CDR1 and CDR2: SGHAT, FQNNGV. The CDR3 is 17 residues long.

J is TRBJ1-4 and V is TRBV28; tentatively, D is TRBD1 (5 bases). Germline V gene sequence: CDR1 MDHEN, CDR2 SYDVKM. V was shortened by 6 bases and J by 5 bases, with 16 bases between the two germline ends. The CDR3 consists of 15 residues. This CDR3 reads CASRPEGRDNEKLFF. For the CDR3, the DNA is TGTGCCAGCAGGCCCGAGGGGCGGGACAATGAAAAACTGTTTTTT.

The chain uses TRBV29-1 and TRBJ2-7; 10 bases are a match to TRBD1. In germline, CDR1 is SQVTM, CDR2 ANQGSEA. The CDR3 has 12 amino acids. The V gene end was trimmed by 3 bases and the J gene end by 7 bases; junction bases not matched to a gene: 3. CDR3 loop: CSVEGQGLEQYF. The CDR3 bases are TGCAGCGTTGAGGGACAGGGGCTGGAGCAGTACTTC.

The V and J genes are TRBV6-1 and TRBJ1-1; 7 positions agree with TRBD1. The CDR3 extends over 16 amino acids. Germline V gene sequence: CDR1 MNHNS, CDR2 SASEGT. Trimming at V came to 2 bases and at J to 1 base, leaving 7 bases not matched to a gene. The CDR3 loop reads CASSEQAGQANTEAFF. CDR3 coding DNA: TGTGCCAGCAGTGAACAAGCCGGACAGGCGAACACTGAAGCTTTCTTT.

The V and J genes are TRBV4-2 and TRBJ2-1; TRBD2 agrees at 10 bases. This CDR3 has 16 residues. Per the germline V gene, CDR1 is LGHNA and CDR2 is YNFKEQ. The J segment lost 7 bases and the V segment lost 1 base, leaving 7 bases of the junction unmatched. For the CDR3, the DNA is TGTGCCAGCAGCCAAGGGCTAGCGGGGGCGTGGAATGAGCAGTTCTTC. The encoded protein is CASSQGLAGAWNEQFF.

CDR3 in amino acids: CASSGSGTLNTGELFF. The CDR3 region has the DNA TGTGCCAGCAGCGGTTCCGGGACACTGAACACCGGGGAGCTGTTTTTT. The chain uses TRBV9 and TRBJ2-2, with D perhaps matching TRBD1 (6 bases). V gave up 3 bases and J gave up 1 base, with 13 bases separating them. CDR3 length: 16 amino acids. Germline CDR1 reads SGDLS; CDR2 reads YYNGEE.

This clone was seen a single time. The rearrangement links TRBV11-3 to TRBJ1-1, with TRBD1 identical over 8 bases. Germline assignment: CDR1 SGHNT and CDR2 YENEEA. J lost 9 bases, V lost 4 bases, and 4 bases had no gene match. The CDR3 is 12 amino acids. The CDR3 is CASSSRTGQAFF. DNA of the CDR3: TGTGCCAGCAGCTCCAGGACAGGGCAAGCTTTCTTT.

The chain has TRBV5-4 and TRBJ2-1, with 10 bases that match TRBD2. The CDR3 spans 15 residues. CDR1 and CDR2 from the germline V gene are SGHNT and YYREEE (reference sequence). After removal of 1 base from V and 7 bases from J, the junction contained 5 bases not matched to a gene. The CDR3 DNA is TGTGCCAGCAGCTTGACTAGCGGGAAATCTAATGAGCAGTTCTTC. Translating it yields CASSLTSGKSNEQFF.

This clone was detected once. The V call is TRBV19, the J call TRBJ2-6; D is unresolved. The CDR3 spans 16 residues. The germline gives CDR1 LNHDA, CDR2 SQIVND (reference sequence). Trimming pared 5 bases from V and 0 bases from J, leaving 11 bases between. The CDR3 sequence is CASSARHPSGANVLTF. The CDR3 DNA is TGTGCCAGTAGTGCAAGACATCCCTCTGGGGCCAACGTCCTGACTTTC.

The chain has TRBV24-1 and TRBJ2-3, with a weak D call TRBD1 (8 bases). Germline loops: CDR1 KGHDR, CDR2 SFDVKD. V lost 4 bases to trimming and J lost 5 bases, with 18 bases between them. The CDR3 length is 16 residues. Written as DNA, the CDR3 is TGTGCCACCAGTGACCGGACAGGGAGGGTGGTAGATACGCAGTATTTT. Amino acid sequence: CATSDRTGRVVDTQYF.